Each of the 8 T cell receptor beta chains below was sequenced from the same sample in a study of tumor and adjacent non-tumor tissue in lung cancer. The template was RNA from unsorted bulk tissue. TCRbeta libraries were built with three rounds of nested PCR, modified from ARM-PCR. TCRdb called the multiplex PCR reads again in MiXCR, with one record for every CDR3 protein. Found here are about 85,000 distinct CDR3 sequences, around 65% of them singletons; the top ten hold roughly 14%. The specimen sequenced was lung tumor tissue. These receptors came from a man between 70 and 80 years old with non-small cell lung cancer.

This clonotype was found a few times. The V and J genes are TRBV7-3 and TRBJ2-3; 7 bases map to TRBD2. J was trimmed by 0 bases and V by 0 bases; bases with no gene match: 9. The V gene's germline CDR1 is SGHTA and CDR2 FQGTGA. The CDR3 length is 18 residues. For the CDR3, the DNA is TGTGCCAGCAGCTTAACCGGGGAGCGGGGAGCTAGCACAGATACGCAGTATTTT. This gives the protein CASSLTGERGASTDTQYF.

To note about this clonotype: With a much larger clone just one base away, this may be a read error. V and J are TRBV20-1 and TRBJ1-3; the D gene is possibly TRBD1 (6 bases). CDR1 DFQATT and CDR2 SNEGSKA come from the germline V gene (reference sequence). The CDR3 covers 14 residues. The CDR3 region has the DNA TGCAGTGCTAGCCTTACAGGGATTGGAAACACCTTATATTTT. This sequence encodes CSASLTGIGNTLYF.

Comment on this clonotype: One end of the junction fails to match germline, which may point to a read error. The gene calls are TRBV11-2 and TRBJ2-7; no reliable D call. Germline V gene data show CDR1 as SGHAT and CDR2 as FQNNGV. CDR3 length: 13 residues. The CDR3 bases are TGTGCAAGCAACTTAAACAGAGGCTACGAGCAGTACTTC. It encodes CASNLNRGYEQYF.

To note about this clonotype: The junction departs from germline at one end; a sequencing error may be responsible. The chain carries TRBV2 and TRBJ1-5; 7 bases are a match to TRBD1. Germline CDR1 is SNHLY and CDR2 is FYNNEI. This CDR3 is 15 amino acids long. The CDR3 spells CASSNRGPSNQPRHF. In DNA, the CDR3 is TGTGCCAGCAGTAACAGGGGACCAAGTAATCAGCCCCGGCATTTT. Together with reference TRBV2 and TRBJ1-5, the CDR3 gives the full variable domain: EPEVTQTPSHQVTQMGQEVILRCVPISNHLYFYWYRQILGQKVEFLVSFYNNEISEKSEIFDDQFSVERPDGSNFTLKIRSTKLEDSAMYFCASSNRGPSNQPRHFGDGTRLSIL.

On this clonotype: Without the conserved terminal phenylalanine or tryptophan, this CDR3 likely stems from a read error. The rearrangement uses TRBV10-3 and TRBJ2-7; 10 nucleotides line up with TRBD1. Germline CDR1 and CDR2: ENHRY and SYGVKD. The V gene end was trimmed by 9 bases and the J gene end by 5 bases; junction bases not matched to a gene: 10. This CDR3 is 14 amino acids long. The CDR3 sequence is CAISGKTGGHEQYY. CDR3 in DNA: TGTGCCATTAGCGGTAAGACAGGGGGCCACGAGCAGTACTAC.

As to this clonotype: A much larger clone differs by one base, so this may be a read error. The chain has TRBV29-1 and TRBJ2-5, with D perhaps TRBD2 (5 bases). CDR3 length: 15 amino acids. The germline V gene has CDR1 SQVTM and CDR2 ANQGSEA. V dropped 8 bases and J dropped 9 bases, with 28 bases sitting between them. The CDR3 is CSPQFFAVGAEAQYF. The CDR3 DNA is TGCAGCCCGCAGTTTTTTGCAGTCGGTGCGGAGGCCCAGTACTTC.

On this clonotype itself: The CDR3 end shows no conserved phenylalanine or tryptophan, and so a read error is likely. The V call is TRBV12-3 or TRBV12-4, the J call TRBJ2-5; no clear D gene. The ends were cut back, 7 bases at V and 5 bases at J, with 8 bases in the middle. There are 11 residues in the CDR3. For the CDR3, the DNA is TGTGCCAGCACCGAAGGGGAGACCCAGTACGTC. Its translation is CASTEGETQYV.

The chain employs TRBV28 and TRBJ1-2; tentative D call: TRBD1 (5 bases). With 6 bases removed from V and 8 bases from J, the gap between germline ends came to 16 bases. Germline-derived CDR1 and CDR2 are MDHEN and SYDVKM. The CDR3 is 13 amino acids. CDR3 nucleotides: TGTGCCAGCAGCAACATGGGGCGACGAGGCTACACCTTC. This translates into CASSNMGRRGYTF.